The TCR beta chain under discussion was sequenced for a study of T cells after posttransplantation cyclophosphamide. Sequenced by immunoSEQ multiplex PCR; TCRdb stores in-frame clones only, minus some. This sample has roughly 2,000 clones, with 90% to 95% found just once. Concerning this clone itself: No antigen is known for it.

This related bone marrow graft donor gave peripheral blood on the day of marrow donation. Cells defined as naive were viable CD3+CD4+ or CD3+CD8+ and CCR7+CD45RA+CD45RO-CD95-CD27+CD28+. From germline, CDR1 is MGHRA and CDR2 YSYEKL. The CDR3 is 16 amino acids. With 1 base clipped from V and 2 bases from J, the junction kept 5 bases outside the gene matches. Findings of the study overall: Later blood repertoires were often dominated by clones from the donor CD8+ memory compartment. Tissue-infiltrating T cells from skin or gut overlapped little with blood T cells.

Input material: naive CD8+ T cells sorted from PBMCs. J is TRBJ2-7 and V is TRBV4-1, with 10 bases matching TRBD2. This TCR was recovered from an older woman in good health, CMV-negative, and a related stem cell transplant donor. Here the CDR3 reads CASSQGPSGGTYEQYF. Here the CDR3 DNA reads TGCGCCAGCAGCCAAGGGCCTAGCGGGGGTACCTACGAGCAGTACTTC.